This record concerns one TCR beta chain sequence. The sample is drawn from a study of blood T cells in healthy people across ages. Sample-barcoded 5' priming and a J-beta primer mix drove a second PCR of 7 to 11 cycles. MiXCR was run by TCRdb on the 5' RACE reads, yielding one entry per CDR3 protein. This sample has about 1.6 million distinct CDR3 sequences, with about 31% found just once. Peripheral blood was drawn, about 9.7 milliliters per donor. Germline loops: CDR1 GTSNPN, CDR2 SVGIG (reference sequence). The CDR3 sequence is 13 residues long. Trimming cost V 1 base and J 1 base, with 5 bases left between them.

Sequencing was performed on blood. The sequence was collected from a woman in her 30s in good health. The V and J genes are TRBV30 and TRBJ1-5; D gene uncertain. This CDR3 reads CAWSGASNQPQHF. CDR3 nucleotide sequence: TGTGCCTGGAGTGGCGCCAGCAATCAGCCCCAGCATTTT.